The rows below give T cell receptor beta chains drawn from one sample of a study of T cells after somatic rescue of genetic block. The method was immunoSEQ multiplex PCR; TCRdb's version includes in-frame clones alone and lacks a portion of them. The repertoire holds 9,500 to 14,000 clones, approximately 72% seen once, with around 7.9% in the top ten. The sample comprised peripheral blood mononuclear cells (PBMCs). The origin of the receptors is a boy aged 5 to 17. The CDR3 runs from the conserved cysteine through the conserved F or W. Each record gives: D gene, clone size, J gene, V gene, CDR3 protein, CDR3 DNA. D genes are given only for firm matches. Size is omitted from some rows. Given values are once, few, many or a class for expanded clones.

TRBD1 | . | TRBJ1-2 | TRBV6-6 | CASSSLGTAGYTF | TGTGCCAGCAGCTCCCTTGGGACAGCCGGCTACACCTTC
. | . | TRBJ1-5 | TRBV7-2 | CASSLTWGSHQSQHF | TGTGCCAGCAGCCTGACATGGGGGTCCCATCAGTCCCAGCATTTT
. | . | TRBJ2-7 | TRBV18 | CASSPLDGPYEQYF | TGTGCCAGCTCACCGCTCGACGGACCCTACGAGCAGTACTTC
. | . | TRBJ2-3 | TRBV7-2 | CASSLGEKAQYF | TGTGCCAGCAGCCTGGGGGAAAAGGCGCAGTATTTT
TRBD1 | . | TRBJ1-3 | TRBV7-9 | CASRRQGPGNTIYF | TGTGCCAGCAGGAGACAGGGCCCTGGAAACACCATATATTTT
. | few | TRBJ1-5 | TRBV25-1 | CASSPRGKDNQPQHF | TGTGCCAGCAGCCCTCGGGGGAAAGACAATCAGCCCCAGCATTTT
. | . | TRBJ2-1 | TRBV29-1 | CSVDPLGKQFF | TGCAGCGTTGATCCCCTTGGGAAGCAGTTCTTC
. | . | TRBJ1-1 | TRBV6-4 | CASSALPDTEAFF | TGTGCCAGCAGTGCCCTTCCGGACACTGAAGCTTTCTTT
. | . | TRBJ2-2 | TRBV19 | CASSIQIGRGGTGELFF | TGTGCCAGTAGTATTCAAATCGGAAGGGGGGGCACCGGGGAGCTGTTTTTT
TRBD1 | . | TRBJ2-7 | TRBV5-1 | CASSLVQGASPWQYF | TGCGCCAGCAGCTTGGTTCAGGGGGCTAGTCCGTGGCAGTACTTC
. | . | TRBJ1-2 | TRBV21-1 | CASSKGRVGYTF | TGTGCCAGCAGCAAGGGACGCGTAGGCTACACCTTC
TRBD1 | . | TRBJ2-1 | TRBV2 | CATWRDRNYNEQFF | TGTGCCACCTGGAGGGACAGGAATTACAATGAGCAGTTCTTC
TRBD2 | few | TRBJ2-7 | TRBV13 | CASSGTSGSYEQYF | TGTGCCAGCAGTGGGACTAGCGGCTCCTACGAGCAGTACTTC
. | . | TRBJ1-2 | TRBV6-7 | CASSFGPAAYGYTF | TGTGCCAGCAGTTTCGGACCCGCGGCTTATGGCTACACCTTC
. | . | TRBJ1-5 | TRBV27 | CASSSSGRSHQPQHF | TGTGCCAGCAGTTCATCAGGCAGGAGTCATCAGCCCCAGCATTTT
. | . | TRBJ2-1 | TRBV11-2 | CASSTRGSNEQFF | TGTGCCAGCAGCACCCGAGGCAGCAATGAGCAGTTCTTC
TRBD1 | . | TRBJ1-2 | TRBV7-9 | CASSLRESGQGYGYTF | TGTGCCAGCAGCTTAAGGGAGTCGGGACAGGGCTATGGCTACACCTTC
. | . | TRBJ2-5 | TRBV5-6 | CASSWRLSQETQYF | TGTGCCAGCAGCTGGAGACTCTCCCAAGAGACCCAGTACTTC
. | medium-sized | TRBJ1-2 | TRBV28 | CASSLTKYYGYTF | TGTGCCAGCAGTTTAACAAAATACTATGGCTACACCTTC
. | . | TRBJ2-1 | TRBV2 | CAILKRTEFYNEQFF | TGTGCCATCCTCAAACGAACAGAGTTCTACAATGAGCAGTTCTTC
TRBD2 | few | TRBJ2-7 | TRBV10-2 | CASAGRREDGYEQYF | TGCGCCAGCGCGGGGCGGCGGGAGGACGGATACGAGCAGTACTTC
TRBD1 | . | TRBJ2-2 | TRBV6-1 | CASRSGGASTGELFF | TGTGCCAGCAGGTCAGGGGGCGCGAGCACCGGGGAGCTGTTTTTT
TRBD1 | once | TRBJ2-5 | TRBV9 | CASSVRQGDRETQYF | TGTGCCAGCAGCGTCCGACAGGGAGATCGAGAGACCCAGTACTTC
. | . | TRBJ1-1 | TRBV19 | CASSRGELTEAFF | TGTGCCAGTAGTAGAGGGGAGTTGACTGAAGCTTTCTTT
TRBD1 | few | TRBJ1-3 | TRBV7-9 | CASSLGGQGRNTIYF | TGTGCCAGCAGCTTAGGGGGACAGGGAAGAAACACCATATATTTT
TRBD1 | . | TRBJ1-4 | TRBV6-6 | CASSRRSGGMEKLFF | TGTGCCAGCAGCCGTAGGTCAGGGGGCATGGAAAAACTGTTTTTT
. | . | TRBJ2-3 | TRBV16 | CASSQYSTDTQYF | TGTGCCAGCAGCCAATACAGCACAGATACGCAGTATTTT
. | . | TRBJ2-1 | TRBV10-3 | CAIRDYNEQFF | TGTGCCATTCGGGATTACAATGAGCAGTTCTTC
. | . | TRBJ1-1 | TRBV28 | CASSYRVSAGEAFF | TGTGCCAGCAGCTACAGGGTTTCCGCGGGTGAAGCTTTCTTT